The rows below give T cell receptor beta chains drawn from one sample of a study of cytomegalovirus exposure and HLA in healthy donors. Only in-frame clones appear in the TCRdb table, and some are missing; sequencing was by immunoSEQ multiplex PCR. Counted here are fewer than 200,000 clones, roughly 85% occurring once; the ten biggest clones make up about 6.4%. Material for sequencing was PBMCs. These TCRs come from a man aged 35 to 55 in good health and CMV-seropositive. Both conserved end residues are part of each CDR3. Each record gives: D gene, J gene, clone size, V gene, CDR3 DNA, CDR3 protein. The D gene is left open where the match is weak. Size is omitted from some rows. Given values are once, few, many or a class for expanded clones.

D gene: .; J gene: TRBJ1-3; clone size: .; V gene: TRBV5-4; CDR3 DNA: TGTGCCAGCAGCTTGGACAGGGCTGGAAACACCATATATTTT; CDR3 protein: CASSLDRAGNTIYF
D gene: TRBD2; J gene: TRBJ2-7; clone size: medium-sized; V gene: TRBV4-2; CDR3 DNA: TGTGCCAGCAGCCAAGATCGGAGGCTAGCGGGTACCTACGAGCAGTACTTC; CDR3 protein: CASSQDRRLAGTYEQYF
D gene: TRBD1; J gene: TRBJ1-2; clone size: .; V gene: TRBV18; CDR3 DNA: TGTGCCAGCTCACCTGTGCCCGACAGGGCTTATGGCTACACCTTC; CDR3 protein: CASSPVPDRAYGYTF
D gene: TRBD1; J gene: TRBJ2-3; clone size: .; V gene: TRBV5-4; CDR3 DNA: TGTGCCACCGAGCTCCGAGACAGGGGGACAGATACGCAGTATTTT; CDR3 protein: CATELRDRGTDTQYF
D gene: .; J gene: TRBJ2-1; clone size: .; V gene: TRBV7-8; CDR3 DNA: TGTGCCAGCAGCTTAGAACCGGTACAGACTAGCTCCTACAATGAGCAGTTCTTC; CDR3 protein: CASSLEPVQTSSYNEQFF
D gene: .; J gene: TRBJ1-3; clone size: .; V gene: TRBV6-5; CDR3 DNA: TGTGCCAGCAGACCGCAGGGGAGCTCTGGAAACACCATATATTTT; CDR3 protein: CASRPQGSSGNTIYF
D gene: TRBD1; J gene: TRBJ1-3; clone size: .; V gene: TRBV5-1; CDR3 DNA: TGCGCCAGCGCCAAGGCAGGGGGAGGAAACACCATATATTTT; CDR3 protein: CASAKAGGGNTIYF
D gene: TRBD1; J gene: TRBJ2-7; clone size: .; V gene: TRBV7-3; CDR3 DNA: TGTGCCAGCAGATTCTCCGGGACAGGGGGCTACGAGCAGTACTTC; CDR3 protein: CASRFSGTGGYEQYF
D gene: .; J gene: TRBJ2-1; clone size: .; V gene: TRBV19; CDR3 DNA: TGTGCCAGTTGTAGCGCTAGCTCCTACAATGAGCAGTTCTTC; CDR3 protein: CASCSASSYNEQFF
D gene: TRBD1; J gene: TRBJ2-1; clone size: few; V gene: TRBV14; CDR3 DNA: TGTGCCAGCAGCCAATTGGCAGGGGGCTACAATGAGCAGTTCTTC; CDR3 protein: CASSQLAGGYNEQFF
D gene: TRBD2; J gene: TRBJ2-1; clone size: .; V gene: TRBV30; CDR3 DNA: TGTGCCTGGAGTTTATGGGGACTAGCGGGAATTTACAATGAGCAGTTCTTC; CDR3 protein: CAWSLWGLAGIYNEQFF
D gene: TRBD2; J gene: TRBJ2-3; clone size: .; V gene: TRBV6-5; CDR3 DNA: TGTGCCAGCACCCGAACTAGCGGGAACACAGATACGCAGTATTTT; CDR3 protein: CASTRTSGNTDTQYF
D gene: TRBD1; J gene: TRBJ2-6; clone size: .; V gene: TRBV2; CDR3 DNA: TGTGCCACCGTATTACCCGGGACAGATCCGTTTGGGGCCAACGGCCTGACTTTC; CDR3 protein: CATVLPGTDPFGANGLTF
D gene: TRBD1; J gene: TRBJ2-7; clone size: .; V gene: TRBV7-3; CDR3 DNA: TGTGCCAGCAGCCAGGGGGCAGGGTCCCTCTACGAGCAGTACTTC; CDR3 protein: CASSQGAGSLYEQYF
D gene: .; J gene: TRBJ2-2; clone size: .; V gene: TRBV9; CDR3 DNA: TGTGCCAGCAGCGTAGATAACCGGGGGTTTTCCGGGGAGCTGTTTTTT; CDR3 protein: CASSVDNRGFSGELFF
D gene: .; J gene: TRBJ1-5; clone size: .; V gene: TRBV2; CDR3 DNA: TGTGCCAGCAGTGTAAGCAATCAGCCCCAGCATTTT; CDR3 protein: CASSVSNQPQHF
D gene: TRBD1; J gene: TRBJ2-3; clone size: .; V gene: TRBV27; CDR3 DNA: TGTGCCAGCAGTTTAGAGTCGGCAGGGGGCCCAGATACGCAGTATTTT; CDR3 protein: CASSLESAGGPDTQYF
D gene: .; J gene: TRBJ1-2; clone size: .; V gene: TRBV19; CDR3 DNA: TGTGCCAGTAGTGGCCTCCGACGGGGAAACTATGGCTACACCTTC; CDR3 protein: CASSGLRRGNYGYTF
D gene: .; J gene: TRBJ1-5; clone size: .; V gene: TRBV4-2; CDR3 DNA: TGTGCCAGCAGCCAAGATTCGACAGTCCGGCAGCCCCAGCATTTT; CDR3 protein: CASSQDSTVRQPQHF
D gene: .; J gene: TRBJ2-1; clone size: .; V gene: TRBV28; CDR3 DNA: TGTGCCAGCAGTTTATGGGCAGGTCCCTCCAATGAGCAGTTCTTC; CDR3 protein: CASSLWAGPSNEQFF
D gene: .; J gene: TRBJ2-5; clone size: .; V gene: TRBV5-1; CDR3 DNA: TGCGCCAGCAGCCCGTCTGAGGGGGGGGAAGAGACCCAGTACTTC; CDR3 protein: CASSPSEGGEETQYF
D gene: TRBD1; J gene: TRBJ2-1; clone size: .; V gene: TRBV2; CDR3 DNA: TGTGCCAGCAGAAAGCTCGGGACAGGCAATGAGCAGTTCTTC; CDR3 protein: CASRKLGTGNEQFF
D gene: .; J gene: TRBJ1-2; clone size: .; V gene: TRBV11-3; CDR3 DNA: TGTGCCAGCAGCTGGACAGAAGCCGGACTCGGGGACTACACCTTC; CDR3 protein: CASSWTEAGLGDYTF
D gene: .; J gene: TRBJ2-2; clone size: .; V gene: TRBV19; CDR3 DNA: TGTGCCAGTAGTATAGGCGGGAACACCGGGGAGCTGTTTTTT; CDR3 protein: CASSIGGNTGELFF
D gene: .; J gene: TRBJ1-2; clone size: .; V gene: TRBV28; CDR3 DNA: TGTGCCAGCAGTTTTTTAGGGGCAGAGGCCTATGGCTACACCTTC; CDR3 protein: CASSFLGAEAYGYTF
D gene: .; J gene: TRBJ2-5; clone size: few; V gene: TRBV7-2; CDR3 DNA: TGTGCCAGCAGCCGATGGACAGTAGGCCAAGAGACCCAGTACTTC; CDR3 protein: CASSRWTVGQETQYF
D gene: TRBD2; J gene: TRBJ2-1; clone size: .; V gene: TRBV28; CDR3 DNA: TGTGCCAGCAGCAGCGGGAGTTCCTACAATGAGCAGTTCTTC; CDR3 protein: CASSSGSSYNEQFF
D gene: .; J gene: TRBJ2-1; clone size: .; V gene: TRBV12-5; CDR3 DNA: TGTGCTAGTGGGTGGATTCGGGACAATGAGCAGTTCTTC; CDR3 protein: CASGWIRDNEQFF
D gene: .; J gene: TRBJ2-7; clone size: .; V gene: TRBV2; CDR3 DNA: TGTGCCAGCAGTGACGGGAACTCCTACGAGCAGTACTTC; CDR3 protein: CASSDGNSYEQYF
D gene: TRBD2; J gene: TRBJ2-1; clone size: .; V gene: TRBV6-4; CDR3 DNA: TGTGCCAGCAGTGTCACCTGGACTAGCTACAACAATGAGCAGTTCTTC; CDR3 protein: CASSVTWTSYNNEQFF
D gene: .; J gene: TRBJ1-3; clone size: .; V gene: TRBV13; CDR3 DNA: TGTGCCAGCCTTGGGGAGAGCTCTGGAAACACCATATATTTT; CDR3 protein: CASLGESSGNTIYF
D gene: TRBD1; J gene: TRBJ2-1; clone size: .; V gene: TRBV5-1; CDR3 DNA: TGCGCCAGCAGCTTGGTGGGGCAGGGGGTGGGTGAGCAGTTCTTC; CDR3 protein: CASSLVGQGVGEQFF
D gene: TRBD2; J gene: TRBJ2-1; clone size: .; V gene: TRBV5-1; CDR3 DNA: TGCGCCAGCAGCCCGGGGACTAGCGGTAATGAGCAGTTCTTC; CDR3 protein: CASSPGTSGNEQFF
D gene: .; J gene: TRBJ2-2; clone size: .; V gene: TRBV11-3; CDR3 DNA: TGTGCCAGCAGGCAAATCAGCGGTGGCACCGGGGAGCTGTTTTTT; CDR3 protein: CASRQISGGTGELFF
D gene: TRBD1; J gene: TRBJ1-1; clone size: .; V gene: TRBV15; CDR3 DNA: TGTGCCACGGGCCCCGACAGGGGGCGGACTGAAGCTTTCTTT; CDR3 protein: CATGPDRGRTEAFF
D gene: TRBD2; J gene: TRBJ2-1; clone size: once; V gene: TRBV7-3; CDR3 DNA: TGTGCCAGCAGCTTAGGCGGGAGGGCCGGCAATGAGCAGTTCTTC; CDR3 protein: CASSLGGRAGNEQFF
D gene: .; J gene: TRBJ2-7; clone size: .; V gene: TRBV2; CDR3 DNA: TGTGCCAGCAGTGAAGAGTCGGCACAGGGAAAGGTGCAGTACTTC; CDR3 protein: CASSEESAQGKVQYF
D gene: .; J gene: TRBJ2-7; clone size: few; V gene: TRBV18; CDR3 DNA: TGTGCCAGCTCACCTAGCTCCTACGAGCAGTACTTC; CDR3 protein: CASSPSSYEQYF
D gene: TRBD1; J gene: TRBJ2-7; clone size: few; V gene: TRBV9; CDR3 DNA: TGTGCCAGCAGCAACCGACAGGGTAGCTACGAGCAGTACTTC; CDR3 protein: CASSNRQGSYEQYF
D gene: TRBD1; J gene: TRBJ2-7; clone size: .; V gene: TRBV19; CDR3 DNA: TGTGCCAGTAGTATTAAGGCGGGGACAGGCTACGAGCAGTACTTC; CDR3 protein: CASSIKAGTGYEQYF